This T cell receptor (beta chain) was sequenced during a study of cytomegalovirus exposure and HLA in healthy donors. This clone was observed a handful of times. The PCR had 60 Vbeta and 13 Jbeta primers. Assay: immunoSEQ multiplex PCR; the TCRdb copy retains only in-frame clones and omits some. The data contain about 190,000 clones, more than 65% of them singletons. The CDR3 has 16 amino acids. Germline V gives CDR1 LNHNV, CDR2 YYDKDF (reference sequence). The V end lost 1 base, the J end lost 8 bases, and 18 bases lay between the germline ends. V is TRBV15 and J is TRBJ2-1, with D perhaps matching TRBD2 (6 bases). This receptor was taken from a woman in her thirties in good health and CMV-seropositive. Sequences were obtained from PBMCs. The CDR3 sequence is CATSRAPAGLGDEQFF. The CDR3 bases are TGTGCCACCAGCAGAGCCCCAGCGGGCTTGGGCGATGAGCAGTTCTTC. The variable domain in full, with the rest retrieved from reference TRBV15 and TRBJ2-1, is DAMVIQNPRYQVTQFGKPVTLSCSQTLNHNVMYWYQQKSSQAPKLLFHYYDKDFNNEADTPDNFQSRRPNTSFCFLDIRSPGLGDTAMYLCATSRAPAGLGDEQFFGPGTRLTVL.